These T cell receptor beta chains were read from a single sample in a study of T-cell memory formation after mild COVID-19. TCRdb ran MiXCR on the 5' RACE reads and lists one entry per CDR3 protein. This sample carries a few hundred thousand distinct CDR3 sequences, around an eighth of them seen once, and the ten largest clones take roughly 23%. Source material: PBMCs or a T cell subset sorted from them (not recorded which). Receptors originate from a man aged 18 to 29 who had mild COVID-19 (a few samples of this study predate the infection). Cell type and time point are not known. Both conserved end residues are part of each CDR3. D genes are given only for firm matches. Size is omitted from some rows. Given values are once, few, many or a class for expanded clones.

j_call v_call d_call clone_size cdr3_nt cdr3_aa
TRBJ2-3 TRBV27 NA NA TGTGCCAGCAGTATCGGGGGGCTGGATACGCAGTATTTT CASSIGGLDTQYF
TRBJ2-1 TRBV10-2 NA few TGCGCCACCCGTCAGGCCAATGAGCAGTTCTTC CATRQANEQFF
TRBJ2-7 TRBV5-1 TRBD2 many TGCGCCAGCAGCTTGGCCGCGGGGGGGCTCTACGAGCAGTACTTC CASSLAAGGLYEQYF
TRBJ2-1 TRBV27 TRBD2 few TGTGCCAGCAGTTCCCCATACCGGGGGGGATCGAATGAGCAGTTCTTC CASSSPYRGGSNEQFF
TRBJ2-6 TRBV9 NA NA TGTGCCAGCAGCGTTGTGGAAAGCTCTGGGGCCAACGTCCTGACTTTC CASSVVESSGANVLTF
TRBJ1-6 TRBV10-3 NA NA TGTGCCATCAGTGCGGCAGGGAACTCACCCCTCCACTTT CAISAAGNSPLHF
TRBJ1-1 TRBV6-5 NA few TGTGCCAGCAGTTACTCGGGGGCGCAAAACACTGAAGCTTTCTTT CASSYSGAQNTEAFF
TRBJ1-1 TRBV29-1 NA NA TGCAGCGTTGGGCCCCCGGGAGGGATGGGAACTGAAGCTTTCTTT CSVGPPGGMGTEAFF
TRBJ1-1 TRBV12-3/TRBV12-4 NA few TGTGCCAGCAGTCCCGCGAACACTGAAGCTTTCTTT CASSPANTEAFF
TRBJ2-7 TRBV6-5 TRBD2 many TGTGCCAGCAGTTTCTACACTAGCGGGGACGAGCAGTACTTC CASSFYTSGDEQYF
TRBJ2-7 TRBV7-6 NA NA TGTGCCAGCACCCCAGGGACTGGAACCTACGAGCAGTACTTC CASTPGTGTYEQYF
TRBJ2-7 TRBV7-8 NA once TGTGCCAGCAGCTCACAGGGACACGGCTACGAGCAGTACTTC CASSSQGHGYEQYF
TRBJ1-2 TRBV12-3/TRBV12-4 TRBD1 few TGTGCCAGCAGGGGCCGGGACAGGGTGGGTGGCTACACCTTC CASRGRDRVGGYTF
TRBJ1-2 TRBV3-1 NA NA TGTGCCAGCAGCCAACACGGGACGGACTACTATGGCTACACCTTC CASSQHGTDYYGYTF
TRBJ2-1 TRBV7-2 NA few TGTGCCAGCAGCTCCCCCGGTGAGTTGGTTGAGCAGTTCTTC CASSSPGELVEQFF
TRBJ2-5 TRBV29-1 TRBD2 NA TGCAGCGGCGGACTAGCGGGGAGTGAGACCCAGTACTTC CSGGLAGSETQYF
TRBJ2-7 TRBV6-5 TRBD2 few TGTGCCAGCAGTTACCAAGGGTCGGGGGGTGTGTACGAGCAGTACTTC CASSYQGSGGVYEQYF
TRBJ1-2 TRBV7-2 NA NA TGTGCCAGCAGCTTAGCACAGGGCGGCTACACCTTC CASSLAQGGYTF
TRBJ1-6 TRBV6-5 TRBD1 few TGTGCCAGCAGTCTCGGGACAGGGATTAATTCACCCCTCCACTTT CASSLGTGINSPLHF
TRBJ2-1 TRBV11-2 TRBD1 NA TGTGCCAGCAGCTTATGGACAGGGGAGGTTTGGTTCTTC CASSLWTGEVWFF
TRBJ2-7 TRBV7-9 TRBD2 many TGTGCCAGCAGCTTAGTTAGCGGGCGATCCTACGAGCAGTACTTC CASSLVSGRSYEQYF
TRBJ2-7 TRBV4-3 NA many TGCGCCAGCAGCCAAGATCTAGGGTACTACGAGCAGTACTTC CASSQDLGYYEQYF
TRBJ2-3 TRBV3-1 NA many TGTGCCAGCAGCCGCCGGGACGGATATACGCAGTATTTT CASSRRDGYTQYF
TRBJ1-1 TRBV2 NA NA TGTGCCAGCAGAAAAACTACGGCCTCCGGCACTGAAGCTTTCTTT CASRKTTASGTEAFF
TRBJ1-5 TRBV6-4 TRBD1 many TGTGCCAGCAGTGAGGGACAGAGATGTAATCAGCCCCAGCATTTT CASSEGQRCNQPQHF
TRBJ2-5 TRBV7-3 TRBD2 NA TGTGCCAGCAGTCCCGGACTAGCGGGGGCCGAGACCCAGTACTTC CASSPGLAGAETQYF
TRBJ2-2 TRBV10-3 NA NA TGTGCCATCAGTGAACAGAGGAGACTAGAATTCGGGGAGCTGTTTTTT CAISEQRRLEFGELFF
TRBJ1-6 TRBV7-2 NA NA TGTGCCAGCAGCCCCGGACAAGACTCCTATAATTCACCCCTCCACTTT CASSPGQDSYNSPLHF
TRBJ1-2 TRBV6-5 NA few TGTGCCAGCAGTTACTCTTCCCTCCGGGATGGCTACACCTTC CASSYSSLRDGYTF
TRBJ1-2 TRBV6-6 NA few TGTGCCAGCAGACCGGACAGAGGCTACACCTTC CASRPDRGYTF
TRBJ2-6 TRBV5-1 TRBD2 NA TGCGCCAGCAGGGCTAGCAGCGGGGCCTCTGGGGCCAACGTCCTGACTTTC CASRASSGASGANVLTF
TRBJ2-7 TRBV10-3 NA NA TGTGCCATCAGTGAGAGGGGACATCCCTCATACGAGCAGTACTTC CAISERGHPSYEQYF
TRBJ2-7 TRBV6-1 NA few TGTGCCAGCAGTGAAGTCCTCGACACCTACGAGCAGTACTTC CASSEVLDTYEQYF
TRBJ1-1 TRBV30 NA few TGTGCCTGGAGTGTACTTATCTCGCCGTTCTTT CAWSVLISPFF
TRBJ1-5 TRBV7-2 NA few TGTGCCAGCAGCTTTGGAGGTTATAGCAATCAGCCCCAGCATTTT CASSFGGYSNQPQHF
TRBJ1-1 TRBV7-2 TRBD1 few TGTGCCAGCAGCTTCAGGGGGCGGAACACTGAAGCTTTCTTT CASSFRGRNTEAFF
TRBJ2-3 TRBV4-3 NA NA TGCGCCAGCAGCCAAGATCGGGGCGGAATCACAGATACGCAGTATTTT CASSQDRGGITDTQYF
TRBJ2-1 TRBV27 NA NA TGTGCCAGCAGTTCCGCTCACTTCAGCTCCTACAATGAGCAGTTCTTC CASSSAHFSSYNEQFF
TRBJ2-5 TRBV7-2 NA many TGTGCCAGCAGCTTACAAAGACAAGAGACCCAGTACTTC CASSLQRQETQYF
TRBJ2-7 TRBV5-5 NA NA TGTGCCAGCAGTCCACCGGGACCCTACGAGCAGTACTTC CASSPPGPYEQYF
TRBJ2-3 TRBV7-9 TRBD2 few TGTGCCAGCTGGGGAATAGCGGGGGGCCCAGATACGCAGTATTTT CASWGIAGGPDTQYF
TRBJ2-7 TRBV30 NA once TGTGCCTGGAGTGATTCCGGGCGGCAGTACTTC CAWSDSGRQYF
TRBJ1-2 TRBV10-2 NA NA TGCGCCAGCAGAGATGGGGAGGGCTACACCTTC CASRDGEGYTF
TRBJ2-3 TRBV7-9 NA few TGTGCCAGCAGCTTAGCGTCCCTAGGGAGCAATCTCGGGGATACGCAGTATTTT CASSLASLGSNLGDTQYF
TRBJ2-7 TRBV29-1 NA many TGCAGCGTTGTTGAGGGTGTCGACGAGCAGTACTTC CSVVEGVDEQYF
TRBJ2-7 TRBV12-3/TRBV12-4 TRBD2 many TGTGCCAGCAGTCCCTCTAGCGGGGGCAATCCCTACGAGCAGTACTTC CASSPSSGGNPYEQYF
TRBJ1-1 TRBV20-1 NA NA TGCAGTGCTCGTCCATACAGGGAGCCCACTGAAGCTTTCTTT CSARPYREPTEAFF
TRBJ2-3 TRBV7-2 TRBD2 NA TGTGCCAGCACCCAAGACCTAGCGGGCTCAGATACGCAGTATTTT CASTQDLAGSDTQYF
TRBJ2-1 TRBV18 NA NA TGTGCCAGCTCAATGGAGCCGGCGGTCGATGAGCAGTTCTTC CASSMEPAVDEQFF
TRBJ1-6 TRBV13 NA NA TGTGCCAGCAGCGTCGAAGGAATGGATAATTCACCCCTCCACTTT CASSVEGMDNSPLHF
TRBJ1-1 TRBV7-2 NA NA TGTGCCAGCAGCTTGACCACCACACCGGCTATGAACACTGAAGCTTTCTTT CASSLTTTPAMNTEAFF